This T cell receptor beta chain is from a study of TIL therapy for anti-PD-1-resistant metastatic lung cancer. Findings and caveats of the study: The cohort had more treatment-naive, never-smoker and oncogene-addicted patients than typical.

There are 16 residues in the CDR3. Per the germline V gene, CDR1 is MGHRA and CDR2 is YSYEKL. Germline trimming cut 3 bases from V and 1 base from J; bases unmatched to any gene: 7. This clone came up a few times. No antigen is known for it. The immunoSEQ assay was v3. The table came from immunoSEQ multiplex PCR; TCRdb's copy has only in-frame clones and leaves some out. Of approximately 87,000 clones in the sample, under 70% were seen once. Indicated time point: pre-treatment sample, taken before nivolumab and TIL therapy. Pleural nodules or supraclavicular lymph nodes made up most of the excised metastases sampled. Progressing patients received lymphodepletion, expanded TIL infusion and IL-2. Adults with stage 4 NSCLC were enrolled in a phase I trial.

This receptor was obtained from a person between 25 and 79 years old with non-small cell lung cancer. This chain joins TRBV4-1 and TRBJ2-7; TRBD2 matches at 9 bases. This sample comprised tumor tissue, obtained at baseline. DNA of the CDR3: TGCGCCAGCAGCCACCAAGCGGGAGGCCAGTCCTACGAGCAGTACTTC. Protein: CASSHQAGGQSYEQYF.